This entry lists 19 T cell receptor beta chains sequenced from one sample in a study of T cell responses to AZD1222 COVID-19 vaccine. The data were produced by immunoSEQ multiplex PCR, yet TCRdb's version contains in-frame clones alone and is incomplete. The sample comprises about 150,000 clones, about 92% of which are singletons, and less than 2.5% rests with the top ten. The sample in question was peripheral blood, obtained on day 0 of AZD1222 vaccination. These receptors all stem from an adult in good health.

The chain uses TRBV6-5 and TRBJ2-7; possibly TRBD2 for D (6 bases). The germline V gene encodes CDR1 MNHEY and CDR2 SVGAGI. Trimming pared 0 bases from V and 5 bases from J, leaving 17 bases between. This CDR3 comprises 16 residues. The CDR3 spells CASSYSGAGIGDEQYF. CDR3 sequence (DNA): TGTGCCAGCAGTTACTCGGGCGCGGGGATCGGAGACGAGCAGTACTTC.

This rearrangement joins TRBV28 to TRBJ1-4; 11 bases match TRBD1. The CDR3 consists of 15 residues. Germline lookup yields CDR1 MDHEN and CDR2 SYDVKM. V was clipped by 1 base and J by 8 bases; unmatched bases: 3. This CDR3 reads CASSLYGQGAEKLFF. CDR3 nucleotide sequence: TGTGCCAGCAGTTTATATGGACAGGGGGCAGAAAAACTGTTTTTT.

The chain is built from TRBV29-1 and TRBJ1-2; D is perhaps TRBD1 (5 bases). There are 14 residues in the CDR3. Germline V gene data show CDR1 as SQVTM and CDR2 as ANQGSEA. With 2 bases removed from V and 5 bases from J, the gap between germline ends came to 15 bases. The CDR3 DNA follows: TGCAGCGTTGAAACCCAGGGACGGGCGTATGGCTACACCTTC. Encoded protein: CSVETQGRAYGYTF.

The gene calls are TRBV28 and TRBJ1-3; maybe TRBD1 (5 bases). V was shortened by 4 bases and J by 0 bases, with 10 bases between the two germline ends. There are 15 residues in the CDR3. CDR1 is MDHEN and CDR2 is SYDVKM in the germline V gene. The CDR3 DNA follows: TGTGCCAGCAGTTCCGGGACGGGCTCTGGAAACACCATATATTTT. Translated, it gives CASSSGTGSGNTIYF.

J is TRBJ1-1 and V is TRBV5-1, with 8 bases identical to TRBD1. Germline V gene lookup returns CDR1 SGHRS and CDR2 YFSETQ. The CDR3 has 16 residues. The V and J ends lost 0 bases and 4 bases, in that order; junction bases with no gene match: 8. The CDR3 DNA is TGCGCCAGCAGCTTGGGCGCAGGGGGCTTGGGCACTGAAGCTTTCTTT. Translation: CASSLGAGGLGTEAFF.

This clone showed up just once. Other DNA sequences of this sample code for an identical CDR3. CDR3: CASSELAGGQETQYF. Written as DNA, the CDR3 is TGTGCCAGCAGTGAACTAGCGGGGGGGCAAGAGACCCAGTACTTC. The gene calls are TRBV6-1 and TRBJ2-5; 12 nucleotides line up with TRBD2. This CDR3 comprises 15 residues. CDR1 is MNHNS, CDR2 SASEGT, per germline. J was trimmed by 2 bases and V by 2 bases; bases with no gene match: 0.

V and J are TRBV27 and TRBJ1-5, with D tentatively TRBD1 (6 bases). The CDR3 consists of 14 residues. The germline V and J ends were trimmed by 5 bases and 3 bases, with 11 bases remaining between them. Germline V gene lookup returns CDR1 MNHEY and CDR2 SMNVEV (reference sequence). The CDR3 nucleotides are TGTGCCAGCAGTCCGACAGGACCCAATCAGCCCCAGCATTTT. This codes for CASSPTGPNQPQHF.

This clone was seen only a few times. The chain is built from TRBV6-5 and TRBJ1-1; 7 bases align to TRBD1. V dropped 0 bases and J dropped 4; count of bases not matched to a gene: 2. The CDR3 runs to 14 residues. Germline-derived CDR1 and CDR2 are MNHEY and SVGAGI. DNA of the CDR3: TGTGCCAGCAGTTACTCGCAGGGGGGCACTGAAGCTTTCTTT. Translation gives CASSYSQGGTEAFF.

This chain connects TRBV7-2 to TRBJ2-6; no reliable D call. Trimming removed 3 bases from V and 10 bases from J, with 13 bases in between. The length of the CDR3 is 14 residues. Per germline, CDR1 SGHTA and CDR2 FQGNSA. For the CDR3, the DNA is TGTGCCAGCAGCTTCCCCGGGTCCCCTAACGTCCTGACTTTC. Translation gives CASSFPGSPNVLTF.

The rearrangement uses TRBV3-1 (or the pseudogene TRBV3-2) and TRBJ1-1, with D unresolved. Trimming stripped 1 base from V and 7 bases from J, with 7 bases between. Germline CDR1 is LGHDT and CDR2 is YNNKEL (reference sequence). This CDR3 contains 12 residues. CDR3 sequence reads: CASSQVGIEAFF. The CDR3 bases are TGTGCCAGCAGCCAAGTGGGAATTGAAGCTTTCTTT.

V and J are TRBV27 and TRBJ2-4, with D unclear. Germline-derived CDR1 and CDR2 are MNHEY and SMNVEV (reference sequence). The V end was cut by 4 bases, the J end by 4 bases, with 11 bases between. The length of the CDR3 is 14 residues. The CDR3 DNA reads as TGTGCCAGCAGTTCCCCGACGAAGAAAAACATTCAGTACTTC. Its translation is CASSSPTKKNIQYF.

Details on this clone: One end of the junction does not line up with germline, which may come from a read error. The chain employs TRBV7-3 and TRBJ1-1, with D possibly TRBD1 on 5 matching bases. Germline V lookup: CDR1 SGHTA, CDR2 FQGTGA. The CDR3 is 14 amino acids. In DNA, the CDR3 is TGTGCAAGCAGCCCGGGGGGTATGAACACTGAAGCTTTCTTT. The encoded protein is CASSPGGMNTEAFF.

This chain links TRBV7-3 with TRBJ2-2; TRBD1 matches at 7 bases. The germline CDR1 and CDR2 sequences are SGHTA and FQGTGA. CDR3 length: 18 residues. The J segment lost 4 bases and the V segment lost 4 bases, leaving 15 bases of the junction unmatched. The CDR3 reads CASSSSALNDRATGELFF. CDR3 DNA: TGTGCCAGCAGCTCCTCTGCCCTAAACGACAGGGCCACCGGGGAGCTGTTTTTT.

The chain links TRBV5-1 to TRBJ1-5, with D possibly being TRBD1 (5 bases). The CDR3 spans 15 residues. The V and J ends lost 4 bases and 4 bases respectively, with 15 bases between them. Germline V lookup: CDR1 SGHRS, CDR2 YFSETQ. The CDR3 reads CASSITGAVNQPQHF. CDR3 DNA sequence: TGCGCCAGCAGCATCACCGGGGCTGTAAATCAGCCCCAGCATTTT.

The V gene is TRBV7-9, the J gene TRBJ2-7; D uncertain. From germline, CDR1 is SEHNR and CDR2 FQNEAQ (reference sequence). V was clipped by 1 base and J by 3 bases, with 13 bases between them. The CDR3 loop spans 15 amino acids. The CDR3 DNA follows: TGTGCCAGCAGCTTAGTGACGGGCCCAGTCTACGAGCAGTACTTC. It codes for CASSLVTGPVYEQYF.

The chain recombines TRBV5-4 with TRBJ2-6; D is uncertain. The CDR3 length is 16 residues. Per the germline V gene, CDR1 is SGHNT and CDR2 is YYREEE (reference sequence). The V gene lost 0 bases and the J gene lost 0 bases, with 7 bases spanning the gap. The CDR3 DNA follows: TGTGCCAGCAGCTTGGACACCACCTCTGGGGCCAACGTCCTGACTTTC. Translation gives CASSLDTTSGANVLTF.

This clone showed up just once. The CDR3 is CASSYSAGPDTQYF. The CDR3 region has the DNA TGTGCCAGCAGTTACTCCGCGGGGCCAGATACGCAGTATTTT. The chain is built from TRBV6-5 and TRBJ2-3, with D possibly TRBD2 on 6 matching bases. The germline V gene encodes CDR1 MNHEY and CDR2 SVGAGI. This CDR3 spans 14 amino acids. V shed 0 bases and J shed 4 bases, with 8 bases lying between them.

This clone was counted once. The chain has TRBV5-6 and TRBJ1-2, with 7 bases identical to TRBD1. V gave up 2 bases and J gave up 2 bases; unmatched junction bases: 3. CDR3 size: 14 residues. The V gene's germline CDR1 is SGHDT and CDR2 YYEEEE. The CDR3 sequence: CASSFGDSNYGYTF. The CDR3 nucleotides are TGTGCCAGCAGCTTTGGGGACAGCAACTATGGCTACACCTTC.

The rearrangement links TRBV5-5 to TRBJ1-5; TRBD1 agrees at 8 bases. The germline V gene has CDR1 SGHKS and CDR2 YYEKEE (reference sequence). The CDR3 has 15 amino acids. Germline trimming cut 4 bases from V and 4 bases from J; bases unmatched to any gene: 7. CDR3 protein: CASSPDGQGNQPQHF. CDR3 nucleotide sequence: TGTGCCAGCAGCCCTGATGGACAGGGTAATCAGCCCCAGCATTTT.